Sequencing of this T cell receptor beta chain was carried out in a study of blood T cell repertoires in COVID-19. At the level of the study: COVID-19 samples, acute and convalescent, were from the United States, Italy and Spain. The analysed material was cDNA or gDNA that came from T cells, B-cell-depleted T cells, or PBMCs.

Germline V gene lookup returns CDR1 SNHLY and CDR2 FYNNEI. This CDR3 region has 17 residues. Original methodology: Nucleated cell counts were estimated from reference gene primer amplification. Produced via immunoSEQ multiplex PCR; TCRdb's table is partial and in-frame only. From that table come the V and J calls and clone size; the DNA was used to work out D and trimming. Of over 200,000 clones listed, 91% were seen once; the top ten hold approximately 2.6%. The Seattle site enrolled patients during active infection and followed them longitudinally. This clone was recorded once. Its ends do not fully match the called genes, so a read error is possible.

The clonotype originates from a young adult with COVID-19, enrolled during active disease. Sequencing used peripheral blood. This sequence joins TRBV2 and TRBJ2-7, with 13 bases aligning to TRBD2. This chain's CDR3 is CASREGLAGVQPYEQYF. The CDR3 DNA reads as TGTGCCAGCAGGGAAGGACTAGCGGGAGTCCAACCCTACGAGCAGTACTTC.